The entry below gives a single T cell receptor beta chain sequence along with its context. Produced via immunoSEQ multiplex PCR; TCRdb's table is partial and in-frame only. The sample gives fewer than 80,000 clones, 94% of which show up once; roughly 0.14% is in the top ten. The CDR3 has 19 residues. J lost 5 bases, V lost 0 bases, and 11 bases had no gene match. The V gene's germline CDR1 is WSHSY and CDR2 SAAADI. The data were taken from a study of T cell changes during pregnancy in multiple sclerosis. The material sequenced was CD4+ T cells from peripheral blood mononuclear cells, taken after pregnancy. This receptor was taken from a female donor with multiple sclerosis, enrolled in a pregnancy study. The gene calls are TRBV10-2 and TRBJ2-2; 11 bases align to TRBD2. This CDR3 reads CASSESLLLAGEGTGELFF. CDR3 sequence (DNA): TGCGCCAGCAGTGAGTCGTTACTACTAGCGGGAGAAGGAACCGGGGAGCTGTTTTTT.